The sequence of this TCR beta chain was determined in a study of tumor and adjacent non-tumor tissue in lung cancer (dated by TCRdb to about 2018). Regarding the study in general: Patients with adenocarcinoma (approximately 11), squamous cell carcinoma (2) and small cell lung cancer (1) were included in the cohort. About 30 paired specimens, one tumor and one normal lung sample per patient, were profiled by TCRbeta CDR3 sequencing. The study compared bulk TCRbeta repertoires between lung tumor tissue and matched distant non-tumor lung tissue from over twelve lung cancer patients. In total, sequencing yielded approximately 130,000,000 productive TCRbeta reads, which works out to an average of about 4.2 million reads per sample. Ages among the roughly 15 patients ranged from about 31 to 85 years, there were some 10 men and 5 women, and disease was at TNM stage I to III. The paper's findings and limits, for the study overall: The top 100 clones accounted for a significantly larger cumulative portion of the repertoire in normal lung than in tumor tissue. Only around 15 patients were included in the cohort, and the need for larger samples and more detailed clinical data was noted by the authors. Peripheral blood was not sequenced, so blood TCRbeta repertoires in these lung cancer patients were not examined. Significantly higher TCR diversity was found in younger patients, and higher tumor TCR diversity was associated with shorter overall and disease-free survival. Neither the sequencing platform nor unique molecular identifiers are mentioned in the methods. Tumor tissue showed significantly higher TCR diversity (inverse Simpson) than normal lung tissue, at around 450 vs 150 (P = 0.0075, Mann-Whitney U test).

In regard to this clonotype: Its target antigen remains unknown. The junction and the germline gene differ at one end; a read error may be behind it.

The library relied on multiplex PCR. For sequencing, an Illumina HiSeq 2500 was employed. TCRbeta libraries were constructed through three rounds of nested PCR with primers (Table S4) according to protocols adapted from ARM-PCR. Before sequencing, PCR products of 200-500 bp were cut from the gel and purified using the QIAquick gel extraction kit. From the authors' description of their analysis: Reads were cleaned with Trimmomatic, merged with FLASH into complete CDR3 sequences, and assigned to V(D)J germline segments with MiTCR. Clonal diversity was calculated as the inverse Simpson's index using VDJtools. In-frame sequences lacking a premature stop codon were counted as productive reads. The public reads were run again by TCRdb, first through fastp at Q25 and then through MiXCR, and only productive beta chains were kept. For every CDR3 protein sequence, its rows merge into one entry that carries the most common genes and DNA. Here the V and J calls rest on TCRdb's processing, not on the authors' analysis. The sample table records almost 75,000 distinct CDR3 sequences; around 65% of these occur just once. Around 30% of the sample rests with the top ten.

Measured from the cysteine to the phenylalanine, the CDR3 is 13 residues long. Only the CDR3 region is kept as DNA, spanning 39 bases read in frame from base 1. Based on the germline V gene (reference sequence), the CDR1 and CDR2 sequences are DFQATT and SNEGSKA. RNA was isolated from bulk, unsorted tissue, and RNA quality was assessed with a NanoDrop ND-1000 and an Agilent 2100. Normal lung samples were distant non-tumor tissue taken more than 3 cm from the tumor edge. Newly diagnosed lung cancer patients without prior chemotherapy who had been admitted for thoracic surgery in China between August and November 2014 were enrolled as donors. Patients with previous radiotherapy or chemotherapy, or with another concurrent cancer, were excluded from the study. Surgical tissue pieces of about 1-2.1 cm3 were preserved in RNAlater solution and stored at -80 °C until use.

The sample taken for sequencing was distant non-tumor lung tissue. The TCR comes from a woman in her forties or fifties with non-small cell lung cancer. The rearranged segments are TRBV20-1 and TRBJ1-1, and 7 junction bases match TRBD1. The nucleotide sequence is given as TGCAGAGCCTCGACAGGGAGGGGCACTCAAGCTTTCTTT. Translated, this gives CRASTGRGTQAFF.